A single sample is the source of the 26 T cell receptor beta chains below, sequenced in a study of radiotherapy plus CTLA-4 blockade in lung cancer. The protocol was immunoSEQ multiplex PCR, while the TCRdb copy is restricted to in-frame clones and leaves out a portion. The sample consists of around 80,000 clones, roughly four fifths of them appearing once. The sequenced sample was peripheral blood, obtained from a patient treated with radiotherapy plus ipilimumab. These receptors were obtained from a human donor with non-small cell lung cancer who had stable disease on radiotherapy plus ipilimumab.

The chain joins TRBV29-1 to TRBJ2-2; D remains ambiguous. V dropped 5 bases and J dropped 1 base, with 8 bases sitting between them. This CDR3 is built from 13 residues. The V gene's germline CDR1 is SQVTM and CDR2 ANQGSEA. CDR3 sequence: CSVSEQNTGELFF. Here the CDR3 DNA reads TGCAGCGTTTCGGAGCAGAACACCGGGGAGCTGTTTTTT.

Turning to this clone: The junction and the germline gene differ at one end; a read error may be behind it. The CDR3 is CASSLGAGGSYEQYF. CDR3 DNA sequence: TGTGCTAGCAGCTTGGGAGCGGGAGGGTCCTACGAGCAGTACTTC. V and J are TRBV7-7 and TRBJ2-7, with TRBD2 matching over 10 bases. The germline gives CDR1 SSHAT, CDR2 FNYEAQ (reference sequence). This CDR3 is built from 15 residues.

The V and J genes are TRBV6-5 and TRBJ2-1; TRBD2 matches 10 bases. The germline V gene has CDR1 MNHEY and CDR2 SVGAGI. The V gene end was trimmed by 1 base and the J gene end by 3 bases; junction bases not matched to a gene: 3. The CDR3 is 16 amino acids. The CDR3 DNA reads as TGTGCCAGCAGTTACTTTCCTAGCGGGAGCTACAATGAGCAGTTCTTC. Translation: CASSYFPSGSYNEQFF.

This chain links TRBV7-9 with TRBJ1-1; 8 bases map to TRBD1. This CDR3 spans 13 amino acids. The ends lost 5 bases at V and 7 bases at J; junction bases unmatched: 6. The germline V gene encodes CDR1 SEHNR and CDR2 FQNEAQ (reference sequence). CDR3 protein: CASSITGGSEAFF. CDR3 nucleotide sequence: TGTGCCAGCAGCATTACAGGGGGGAGTGAAGCTTTCTTT.

This rearrangement joins TRBV11-3 to TRBJ2-7, with 8 bases fitting TRBD1. Germline V gene sequence: CDR1 SGHNT, CDR2 YENEEA. The CDR3 has 12 residues. Losses at the gene ends were 5 bases for V and 5 bases for J; bases not matched to a gene: 2. CDR3: CASSATGDEQYF. As DNA, the CDR3 is TGTGCCAGCAGCGCGACAGGGGACGAGCAGTACTTC. Together with reference TRBV11-3 and TRBJ2-7, the CDR3 gives the full variable domain: EAGVVQSPRYKIIEKKQPVAFWCNPISGHNTLYWYLQNLGQGPELLIRYENEEAVDDSQLPKDRFSAERLKGVDSTLKIQPAELGDSAVYLCASSATGDEQYFGPGTRLTVT.

The chain links TRBV28 to TRBJ2-7, with TRBD2 identical over 7 bases. Trimming removed 10 bases from V and 4 bases from J; junction bases left unmatched: 13. Germline CDR1 is MDHEN and CDR2 is SYDVKM. The CDR3 contains 14 residues. For the CDR3, the DNA is TGTGCCACCTCCCTGGGGGGGAATTGGTACGAGCAGTACTTC. Translation gives CATSLGGNWYEQYF. Combining the CDR3 with reference TRBV28 and TRBJ2-7 gives the whole variable domain DVKVTQSSRYLVKRTGEKVFLECVQDMDHENMFWYRQDPGLGLRLIYFSYDVKMKEKGDIPEGYSVSREKKERFSLILESASTNQTSMYLCATSLGGNWYEQYFGPGTRLTVT.

A few counts support this clone. This chain joins TRBV23-1 and TRBJ2-2; TRBD2 is a possible D gene (6 bases). TRBV23-1 is designated an ORF whose function remains uncertain. Trimming removed 7 bases from V and 5 bases from J, with 20 bases in between. The CDR3 runs to 16 residues. The CDR3 DNA reads as TGCGCCAGCATGGGTAGATGGGACTCTAAGACCGGGGAGCTGTTTTTT. It is translated as CASMGRWDSKTGELFF.

The chain combines TRBV6-1 with TRBJ1-1; no clear D. Germline V gene lookup returns CDR1 MNHNS and CDR2 SASEGT. V was shortened by 4 bases and J by 4 bases, with 10 bases between the two germline ends. The CDR3 length is 13 residues. The CDR3 sequence: CASSGRLGTEAFF. The CDR3 DNA reads as TGTGCCAGCAGTGGCAGGCTCGGCACTGAAGCTTTCTTT.

The chain has TRBV7-9 and TRBJ2-7, with TRBD1 matching over 7 bases. V lost 5 bases and J lost 2; bases outside the gene matches: 3. The germline V gene has CDR1 SEHNR and CDR2 FQNEAQ (reference sequence). CDR3 length: 13 residues. The CDR3 DNA reads as TGTGCCAGCAGCCACAGGGGCCCCTACGAGCAGTACTTC. This sequence encodes CASSHRGPYEQYF.

The gene calls are TRBV27 and TRBJ2-2, with 11 positions matching TRBD1. Germline V lookup: CDR1 MNHEY, CDR2 SMNVEV (reference sequence). This CDR3 spans 15 amino acids. The trim removed 5 bases at V and 6 bases at J, leaving 5 bases unmatched. The CDR3 loop reads CASSLRDRGAGELFF. CDR3 nucleotide sequence: TGTGCCAGCAGTCTACGGGACAGGGGGGCCGGGGAGCTGTTTTTT.

The rearrangement uses TRBV7-8 and TRBJ1-3, with 8 bases identical to TRBD1. CDR3 size: 16 residues. V trimming: 5 bases; J trimming: 5 bases; junction bases outside the gene matches: 11. Germline V gene sequence: CDR1 SGHVS, CDR2 FQNEAQ. In nucleotides, the CDR3 is TGTGCCAGCAGCCGTATGACGCAGGGGGCGAGAAACACCATATATTTT. This codes for CASSRMTQGARNTIYF.

The chain uses TRBV28 and TRBJ2-7; D is unclear. The CDR3 has 15 amino acids. Trimming cost V 1 base and J 8 bases, with 18 bases left between them. The germline CDR1 and CDR2 sequences are MDHEN and SYDVKM. In DNA form, the CDR3 reads TGTGCCAGCAGTTTATCCCGGGCAGCCGCCTCCAAGCAGTACTTC. Translated: CASSLSRAAASKQYF.

This chain uses TRBV9 with TRBJ2-7; weak D call: TRBD2 (7 bases). Looked up from germline, CDR1 is SGDLS and CDR2 is YYNGEE. V lost 4 bases, J lost 3 bases, and 14 bases lay in between. The CDR3 is made up of 14 amino acids. The DNA for the CDR3 is TGTGCCAGCAGCCCGGGGGGAGGGGGCTACGAGCAGTACTTC. Encoded protein: CASSPGGGGYEQYF.

The CDR3 spells CASSLSGGQLEQFF. CDR3 nucleotide sequence: TGTGCCAGCAGCTTGAGTGGGGGACAGTTGGAGCAGTTCTTC. The chain couples TRBV28 to TRBJ2-1, with 7 nucleotides matching TRBD1. Germline V gene sequence: CDR1 MDHEN, CDR2 SYDVKM. The junction had 12 bases not matched to a gene; V was cut back by 6 bases and J by 10 bases. This CDR3 contains 14 residues.

The J gene is TRBJ1-3, the V gene TRBV13; no definite D call. V lost 5 bases, J lost 8 bases, and 10 bases lay in between. The CDR3 has 12 residues. In germline, CDR1 is PRHDT, CDR2 FYEKMQ (reference sequence). The CDR3: CASSHGKDTIYF. CDR3 bases: TGTGCCAGCAGCCACGGGAAGGACACCATATATTTT.

This chain uses TRBV5-4 with TRBJ2-6; weak D call: TRBD1 (5 bases). CDR3 length: 15 residues. Germline V gene sequence: CDR1 SGHNT, CDR2 YYREEE (reference sequence). V was shortened by 5 bases and J by 2 bases, with 11 bases between the two germline ends. CDR3 protein: CASSSRETGANVLTF. CDR3 bases: TGTGCCAGCAGTTCCAGGGAAACTGGGGCCAACGTCCTGACTTTC.

The chain uses TRBV5-1 and TRBJ1-6, with D possibly TRBD1 on 6 matching bases. Trimming removed 4 bases at V and 9 bases at J, with 17 bases between. The CDR3 sequence is 15 residues long. Germline CDR1 is SGHRS and CDR2 is YFSETQ. The CDR3 loop is CASSPSAGGFSPLHF. The DNA of the CDR3 is TGCGCCAGCAGCCCCTCTGCGGGGGGCTTTTCACCCCTCCACTTT.

Within the sample, this clone is medium-sized. The chain employs TRBV5-1 and TRBJ1-2; 7 bases are shared with TRBD1. V was clipped by 4 bases and J by 4 bases; unmatched bases: 10. The germline CDR1 and CDR2 sequences are SGHRS and YFSETQ. This CDR3 is 15 amino acids long. DNA of the CDR3: TGCGCCAGCAGCCCCGCCGCGGGACAGCTCTATGGCTACACCTTC. Amino acids: CASSPAAGQLYGYTF. The complete variable domain, with remaining parts taken from reference TRBV5-1 and TRBJ1-2, reads KAGVTQTPRYLIKTRGQQVTLSCSPISGHRSVSWYQQTPGQGLQFLFEYFSETQRNKGNFPGRFSGRQFSNSRSEMNVSTLELGDSALYLCASSPAAGQLYGYTFGSGTRLTVV.

The rearrangement uses TRBV2 and TRBJ2-5; 8 bases line up with TRBD2. Germline V gene data show CDR1 as SNHLY and CDR2 as FYNNEI. V dropped 5 bases and J dropped 5; count of bases not matched to a gene: 19. The CDR3 has 18 amino acids. The CDR3 protein is CASSFPLAGEGSTETQYF. CDR3 coding DNA: TGTGCCAGCAGTTTCCCCCTAGCGGGCGAAGGGTCCACCGAGACCCAGTACTTC.

This chain connects TRBV7-9 to TRBJ1-1, with a possible D match to TRBD1 (5 bases). CDR3 length equals 13 residues. Trimming cost V 5 bases and J 2 bases, with 9 bases left between them. Germline V gene sequence: CDR1 SEHNR, CDR2 FQNEAQ (reference sequence). The CDR3 protein is CASSPGKNTEAFF. The CDR3 coding sequence is TGTGCCAGCAGCCCAGGGAAAAACACTGAAGCTTTCTTT.

This clone was picked up a small number of times. The gene calls are TRBV6-6 and TRBJ1-1; D is unclear. V dropped 7 bases and J dropped 11 bases, with 17 bases sitting between them. Germline assignment: CDR1 MNHNY and CDR2 SVGAGI (reference sequence). There are 12 residues in the CDR3. The CDR3 protein is CASTKSPDGAFF. CDR3 DNA: TGTGCCAGCACCAAGTCACCCGATGGGGCTTTCTTT.

The chain has TRBV30 and TRBJ2-7, with TRBD2 as a possible D gene (5 bases). Trimming removed 6 bases from V and 3 bases from J, with 15 bases in between. Germline CDR1 GTSNPN, CDR2 SVGIG (reference sequence). The CDR3 contains 13 residues. CDR3 bases: TGTGCCTGCCGGGCCTCAGAGGGCTACGAGCAGTACTTC. Its protein is CACRASEGYEQYF.

The V call is TRBV4-1, the J call TRBJ1-1; the D gene is possibly TRBD1 (6 bases). The germline V gene has CDR1 MGHRA and CDR2 YSYEKL. The CDR3 extends over 16 amino acids. Trimming stripped 1 base from V and 0 bases from J, with 12 bases between. The CDR3 bases are TGCGCCAGCAGCCAAGGGGGGCAGGCGCTGAACACTGAAGCTTTCTTT. Translating gives CASSQGGQALNTEAFF.

The V gene is TRBV25-1, the J gene TRBJ2-5; 8 bases map to TRBD1. V shed 3 bases, J shed 4 bases, and the junction held 7 bases outside the gene matches. Germline loops: CDR1 MGHDK, CDR2 SYGVNS. The CDR3 spans 15 residues. The CDR3 loop is CASSEPRQGRETQYF. The CDR3 region has the DNA TGTGCCAGCAGTGAGCCCAGACAGGGGAGAGAGACCCAGTACTTC.

The rearrangement joins TRBV5-5 to TRBJ2-7, with TRBD2 identical over 12 bases. The CDR3 is 15 residues long. CDR1 SGHKS and CDR2 YYEKEE come from the germline V gene (reference sequence). The junction had 1 base not matched to a gene; V was cut back by 2 bases and J by 1 base. Here the CDR3 DNA reads TGTGCCAGCAGCTTTACTAGCGGGAGGTCCTACGAGCAGTACTTC. It specifies CASSFTSGRSYEQYF. The complete variable domain, with remaining parts taken from reference TRBV5-5 and TRBJ2-7, reads DAGVTQSPTHLIKTRGQQVTLRCSPISGHKSVSWYQQVLGQGPQFIFQYYEKEERGRGNFPDRFSARQFPNYSSELNVNALLLGDSALYLCASSFTSGRSYEQYFGPGTRLTVT.

The chain is built from TRBV15 and TRBJ2-2; unclear D gene. The CDR3 consists of 14 residues. V lost 1 base, J lost 4 bases, and 7 bases lay in between. Germline CDR1 LNHNV, CDR2 YYDKDF (reference sequence). CDR3 in DNA: TGTGCCACCAGCAGAGGGACGACCACCGGGGAGCTGTTTTTT. Translating gives CATSRGTTTGELFF.